This T cell receptor (beta chain) was sequenced during a study of early T cells in non-severe SARS-CoV-2 infection. In TCRdb, the 5' RACE reads were re-called with MiXCR into one record per CDR3 protein. The sample has 55,000 to 75,000 distinct CDR3 sequences, roughly 7.7% seen once. This clonotype was detected a few times. This CDR3 has 15 residues. The germline CDR1 and CDR2 sequences are SGDLS and YYNGEE. Germline trimming cut 0 bases from V and 5 bases from J; bases unmatched to any gene: 6. The rearrangement joins TRBV9 to TRBJ1-1; TRBD1 agrees at 8 bases. What was sequenced was whole blood. The source is an adult who was a healthcare worker with PCR-confirmed SARS-CoV-2 infection or an uninfected control (not recorded which). The CDR3 here is CASSVVRTGLTEAFF. CDR3 in DNA: TGTGCCAGCAGCGTAGTGAGGACAGGGTTGACTGAAGCTTTCTTT.